The T cell receptor beta chain under discussion was sequenced for a study of OX40 agonist ivuxolimab in advanced cancers. Across the study: Two patients with cutaneous melanoma and one with hepatocellular carcinoma, three in total, showed partial responses.

Profiling relied on immunoSEQ multiplex PCR, and the TCRdb table lists in-frame clones only, not all of them. The data contain 75,000 to 95,000 clones, about 90% of them singletons. Exclusion applied to patients with autoimmune disease history or systemic immunosuppression. Only one count was recorded for this clone. V was clipped by 3 bases and J by 8 bases, with 16 bases between them. Germline assignment: CDR1 SQVTM and CDR2 ANQGSEA. The CDR3 is made up of 13 amino acids. The chain has TRBV29-1 and TRBJ1-2; D is unresolved. The sequencing here drew on CD4+ or CD8+ T cells sorted from blood, taken in a trial of the OX40 agonist ivuxolimab. This TCR came from an adult with an advanced solid tumor such as melanoma, head and neck, liver or kidney cancer. CDR3 in amino acids: CSVDLQASSGYTF. The CDR3, as DNA: TGCAGCGTTGACCTGCAGGCCTCTAGCGGCTACACCTTC.